This TCR beta chain comes out of a study of blood T cell repertoires in COVID-19. Across the study: Spain, Italy and the United States supplied samples that represented acute and convalescent COVID-19. Nucleic acid was either cDNA or gDNA, and it came from T cells, B-cell-depleted T cells, or PBMCs.

Across roughly 25 US areas, participants ranged in age from about 18 to 90 years. In Cohort 3, a recovered donor had either two negative PCRs, clearance, or symptom resolution. Only in-frame clones appear in the TCRdb table, and some are missing; sequencing was by immunoSEQ multiplex PCR. In the table there are 250,000 to 350,000 clones, roughly 90% of which are singletons. Specimen: PBMCs or T cells enriched from blood (not recorded which). The sequence came from a woman aged 25 to 45 who had recovered from COVID-19.

The CDR3 DNA reads TGTGCCAGCAGGCCCAGGACTAGCGGGGGGAACACAGATACGCAGTATTTT. It codes for CASRPRTSGGNTDTQYF. The chain has TRBV27 and TRBJ2-3; TRBD2 matches at 14 bases. The CDR3 covers 17 residues. V dropped 6 bases and J dropped 2; count of bases not matched to a gene: 7. Germline lookup yields CDR1 MNHEY and CDR2 SMNVEV (reference sequence).